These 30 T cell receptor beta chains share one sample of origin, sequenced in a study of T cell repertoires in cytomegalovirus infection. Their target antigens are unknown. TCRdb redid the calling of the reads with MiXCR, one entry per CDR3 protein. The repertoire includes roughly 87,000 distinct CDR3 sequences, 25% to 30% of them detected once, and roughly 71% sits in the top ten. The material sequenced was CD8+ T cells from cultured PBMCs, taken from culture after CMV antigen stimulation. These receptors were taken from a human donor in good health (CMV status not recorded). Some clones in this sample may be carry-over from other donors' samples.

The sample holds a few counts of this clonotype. The CDR3, as DNA: TGTGCCAGCAGCTTTTGGACTAGCGGGGGAGCGTGGAATGAGCAGTTCTTC. This translates into CASSFWTSGGAWNEQFF. The chain uses TRBV7-8 and TRBJ2-1, with TRBD2 matching over 13 bases. CDR3 length: 17 amino acids. Trimming removed 3 bases from V and 7 bases from J; junction bases left unmatched: 9. Per germline, CDR1 SGHVS and CDR2 FQNEAQ.

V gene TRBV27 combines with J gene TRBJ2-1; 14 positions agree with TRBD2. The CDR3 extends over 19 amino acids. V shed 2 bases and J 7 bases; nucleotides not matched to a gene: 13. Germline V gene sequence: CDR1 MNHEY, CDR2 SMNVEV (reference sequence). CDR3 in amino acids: CASSLQQTPTSGGVNEQFF. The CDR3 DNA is TGTGCCAGCAGTTTACAGCAAACCCCGACTAGCGGGGGGGTTAATGAGCAGTTCTTC.

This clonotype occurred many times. CDR3 loop: CASSPWGDTEAFF. Here the CDR3 DNA reads TGTGCCAGCAGTCCGTGGGGGGACACTGAAGCTTTCTTT. The rearrangement uses TRBV27 and TRBJ1-1; possible D gene TRBD1, 5 bases. Trimming pared 5 bases from V and 3 bases from J, leaving 10 bases between. CDR1 and CDR2 (germline): MNHEY, SMNVEV (reference sequence). This CDR3 region has 13 residues.

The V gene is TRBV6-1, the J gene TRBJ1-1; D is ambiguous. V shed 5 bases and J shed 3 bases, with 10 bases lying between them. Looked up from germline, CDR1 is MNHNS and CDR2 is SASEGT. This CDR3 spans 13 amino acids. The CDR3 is CASSRPLHTEAFF. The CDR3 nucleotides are TGTGCCAGCAGTCGGCCATTACACACTGAAGCTTTCTTT.

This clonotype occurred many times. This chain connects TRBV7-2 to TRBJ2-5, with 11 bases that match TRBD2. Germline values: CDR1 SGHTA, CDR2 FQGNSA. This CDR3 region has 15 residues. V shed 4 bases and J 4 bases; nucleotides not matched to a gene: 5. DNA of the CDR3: TGTGCCAGCAGCTCTAGCGGGGGGCCTGGAGAGACCCAGTACTTC. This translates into CASSSSGGPGETQYF. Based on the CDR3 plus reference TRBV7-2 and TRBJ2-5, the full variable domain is GAGVSQSPSNKVTEKGKDVELRCDPISGHTALYWYRQSLGQGLEFLIYFQGNSAPDKSGLPSDRFSAERTGGSVSTLTIQRTQQEDSAVYLCASSSSGGPGETQYFGPGTRLLVL.

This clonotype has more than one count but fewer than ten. In DNA, the CDR3 is TGCGCCAGCAGCCAAGAAACCGGGACAGAAGCTTTCTTT. As protein: CASSQETGTEAFF. The V gene is TRBV4-1, the J gene TRBJ1-1; possible D gene TRBD1, 6 bases. From germline, CDR1 is MGHRA and CDR2 YSYEKL. The CDR3 runs to 13 residues. Trimming left V 0 bases short and J 8 bases short, with 10 bases between.

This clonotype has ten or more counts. The CDR3 DNA is TGTGCCAGCAGCTTAGGAACCACAGATACGCAGTATTTT. This translates into CASSLGTTDTQYF. The chain is built from TRBV7-6 and TRBJ2-3, with D hard to call. The CDR3 loop spans 13 amino acids. The germline CDR1 and CDR2 sequences are SGHVS and FNYEAQ. V was trimmed by 1 base and J by 2 bases, leaving 4 bases between them.

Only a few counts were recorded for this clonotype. This CDR3 is CSVELGGEAFF. Here the CDR3 DNA reads TGCAGCGTTGAACTGGGTGGTGAAGCTTTCTTT. The chain couples TRBV29-1 to TRBJ1-1; D remains ambiguous. CDR1 SQVTM and CDR2 ANQGSEA come from the germline V gene. V lost 2 bases, J lost 7 bases, and 8 bases lay in between. This CDR3 contains 11 residues.

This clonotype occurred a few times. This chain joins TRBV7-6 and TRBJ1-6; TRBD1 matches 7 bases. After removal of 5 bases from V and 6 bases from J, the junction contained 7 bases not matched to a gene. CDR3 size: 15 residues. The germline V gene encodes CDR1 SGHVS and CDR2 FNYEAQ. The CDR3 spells CASSPRQGPNSPLHF. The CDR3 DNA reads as TGTGCCAGCAGCCCTCGACAGGGACCTAATTCACCCCTCCACTTT.

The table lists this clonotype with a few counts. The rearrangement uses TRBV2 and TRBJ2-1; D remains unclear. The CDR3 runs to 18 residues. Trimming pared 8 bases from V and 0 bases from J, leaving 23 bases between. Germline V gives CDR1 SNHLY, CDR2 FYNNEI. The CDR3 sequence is CASPESLAGRLSYNEQFF. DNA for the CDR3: TGTGCCAGCCCCGAGTCCCTCGCCGGACGTCTCTCCTACAATGAGCAGTTCTTC.

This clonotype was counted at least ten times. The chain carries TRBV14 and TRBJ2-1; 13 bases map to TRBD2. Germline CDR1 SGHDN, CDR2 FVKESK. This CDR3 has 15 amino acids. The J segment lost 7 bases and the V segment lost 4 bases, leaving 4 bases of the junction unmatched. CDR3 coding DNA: TGTGCCAGCAGCCCACTAGCGGGGGGGCTAAATGAGCAGTTCTTC. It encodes CASSPLAGGLNEQFF.

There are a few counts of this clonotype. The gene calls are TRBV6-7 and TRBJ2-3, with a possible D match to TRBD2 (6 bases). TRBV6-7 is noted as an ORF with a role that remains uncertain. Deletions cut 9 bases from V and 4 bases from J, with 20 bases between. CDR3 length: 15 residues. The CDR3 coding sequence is TGTGCCAGAATGGAACTAGCCGGAGTCCCAGATACGCAGTATTTT. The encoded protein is CARMELAGVPDTQYF.

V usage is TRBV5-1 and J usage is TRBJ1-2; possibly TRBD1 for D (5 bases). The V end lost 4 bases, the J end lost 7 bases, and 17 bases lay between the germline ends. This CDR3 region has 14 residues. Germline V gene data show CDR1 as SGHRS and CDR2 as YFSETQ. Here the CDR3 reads CASSTRVGVGGYTF. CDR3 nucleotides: TGCGCCAGCAGCACCCGTGTAGGGGTGGGTGGCTACACCTTC.

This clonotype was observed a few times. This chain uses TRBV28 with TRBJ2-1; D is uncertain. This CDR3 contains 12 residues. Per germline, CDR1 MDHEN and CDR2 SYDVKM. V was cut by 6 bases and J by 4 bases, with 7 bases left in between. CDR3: CASSPIYNEQFF. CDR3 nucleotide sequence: TGTGCCAGCAGCCCAATATACAATGAGCAGTTCTTC.

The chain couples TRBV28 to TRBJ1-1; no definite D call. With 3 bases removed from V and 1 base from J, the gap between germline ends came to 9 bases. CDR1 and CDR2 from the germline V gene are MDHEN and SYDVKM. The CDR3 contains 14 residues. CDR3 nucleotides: TGTGCCAGCAGTTTTGATAGTGGGAACACTGAAGCTTTCTTT. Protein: CASSFDSGNTEAFF.

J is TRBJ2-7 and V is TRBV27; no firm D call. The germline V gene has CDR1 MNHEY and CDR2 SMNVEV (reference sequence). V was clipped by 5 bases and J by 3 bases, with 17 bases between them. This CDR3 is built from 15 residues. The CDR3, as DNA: TGTGCCAGCAGTCTGAGACACGGCCCCCTCTACGAGCAGTACTTC. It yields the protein CASSLRHGPLYEQYF.

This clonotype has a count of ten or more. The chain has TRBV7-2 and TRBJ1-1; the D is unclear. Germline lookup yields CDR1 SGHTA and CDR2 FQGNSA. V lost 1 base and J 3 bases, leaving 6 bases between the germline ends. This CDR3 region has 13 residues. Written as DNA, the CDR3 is TGTGCCAGCAGCTTAGAGGCGTACACTGAAGCTTTCTTT. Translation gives CASSLEAYTEAFF.

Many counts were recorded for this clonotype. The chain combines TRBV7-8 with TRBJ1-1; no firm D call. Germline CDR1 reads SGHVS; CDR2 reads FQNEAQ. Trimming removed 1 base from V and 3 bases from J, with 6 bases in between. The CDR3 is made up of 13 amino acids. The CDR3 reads CASSLDTYTEAFF. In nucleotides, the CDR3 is TGTGCCAGCAGCTTAGACACCTACACTGAAGCTTTCTTT.

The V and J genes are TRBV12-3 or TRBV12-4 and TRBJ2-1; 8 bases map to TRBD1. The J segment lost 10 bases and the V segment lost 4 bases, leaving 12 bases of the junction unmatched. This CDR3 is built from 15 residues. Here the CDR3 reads CASSSVGRGHREQFF. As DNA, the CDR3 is TGTGCCAGCAGTTCGGTGGGCAGGGGGCATAGGGAGCAGTTCTTC.

DNA of the CDR3: TGTGCCAGTAGTTTCTACATTTCTCCCTACAATGAGCAGTTCTTC. This encodes CASSFYISPYNEQFF. The genes are TRBV19 and TRBJ2-1; D uncertain. V was cut by 5 bases and J by 2 bases, with 13 bases left in between. CDR3 length equals 15 residues. Germline V gives CDR1 LNHDA, CDR2 SQIVND (reference sequence).

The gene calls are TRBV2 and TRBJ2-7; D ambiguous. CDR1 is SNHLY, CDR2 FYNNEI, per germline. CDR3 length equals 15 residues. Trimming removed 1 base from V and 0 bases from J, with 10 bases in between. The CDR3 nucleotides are TGTGCCAGCAGTGAAGGAAGGGCAGCCTCCTACGAGCAGTACTTC. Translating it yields CASSEGRAASYEQYF.

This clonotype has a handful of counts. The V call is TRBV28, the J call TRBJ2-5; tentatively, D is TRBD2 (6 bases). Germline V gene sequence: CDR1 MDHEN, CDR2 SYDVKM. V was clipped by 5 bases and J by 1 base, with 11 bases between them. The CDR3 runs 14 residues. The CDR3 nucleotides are TGTGCCAGCAGTCCCCCGACTAGCCAAGAGACCCAGTACTTC. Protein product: CASSPPTSQETQYF. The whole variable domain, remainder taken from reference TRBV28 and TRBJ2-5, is DVKVTQSSRYLVKRTGEKVFLECVQDMDHENMFWYRQDPGLGLRLIYFSYDVKMKEKGDIPEGYSVSREKKERFSLILESASTNQTSMYLCASSPPTSQETQYFGPGTRLLVL.

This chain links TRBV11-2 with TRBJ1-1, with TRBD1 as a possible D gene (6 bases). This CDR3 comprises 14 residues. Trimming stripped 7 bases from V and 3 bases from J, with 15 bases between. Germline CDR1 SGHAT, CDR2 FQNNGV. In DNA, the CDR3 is TGTGCCAGCACTCATAGGCCAGGGGACACTGAAGCTTTCTTT. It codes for CASTHRPGDTEAFF.

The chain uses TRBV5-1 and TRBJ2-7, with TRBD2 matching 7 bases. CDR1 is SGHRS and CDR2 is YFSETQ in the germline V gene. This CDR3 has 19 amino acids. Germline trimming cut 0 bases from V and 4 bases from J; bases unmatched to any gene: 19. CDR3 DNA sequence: TGCGCCAGCAGCTTGGGTGTCGTGCGGGGGTATAGAGACCTTTACGAGCAGTACTTC. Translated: CASSLGVVRGYRDLYEQYF.

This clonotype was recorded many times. The DNA for the CDR3 is TGTGCCAGCAGCTTAGGGACTAGCCTGCAGAATGAGCAGTTCTTC. It encodes CASSLGTSLQNEQFF. V usage is TRBV7-8 and J usage is TRBJ2-1; 8 positions agree with TRBD2. CDR1 and CDR2 (germline): SGHVS, FQNEAQ. The CDR3 consists of 15 residues. V lost 1 base to trimming and J lost 7 bases; unmatched junction nucleotides: 6.

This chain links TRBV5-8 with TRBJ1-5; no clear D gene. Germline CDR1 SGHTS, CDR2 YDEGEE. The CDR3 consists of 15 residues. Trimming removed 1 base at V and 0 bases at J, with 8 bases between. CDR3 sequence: CASSLITDSNQPQHF. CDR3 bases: TGTGCCAGCAGCTTGATTACGGATAGCAATCAGCCCCAGCATTTT.

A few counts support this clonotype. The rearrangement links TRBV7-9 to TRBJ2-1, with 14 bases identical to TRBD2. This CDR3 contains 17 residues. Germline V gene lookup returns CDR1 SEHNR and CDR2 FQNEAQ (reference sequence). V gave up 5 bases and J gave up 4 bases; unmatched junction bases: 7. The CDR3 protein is CASSPGLAGGPYNEQFF. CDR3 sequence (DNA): TGTGCCAGCAGCCCAGGACTAGCGGGGGGCCCATACAATGAGCAGTTCTTC. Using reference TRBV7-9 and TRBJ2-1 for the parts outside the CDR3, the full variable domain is DTGVSQNPRHKITKRGQNVTFRCDPISEHNRLYWYRQTLGQGPEFLTYFQNEAQLEKSRLLSDRFSAERPKGSFSTLEIQRTEQGDSAMYLCASSPGLAGGPYNEQFFGPGTRLTVL.

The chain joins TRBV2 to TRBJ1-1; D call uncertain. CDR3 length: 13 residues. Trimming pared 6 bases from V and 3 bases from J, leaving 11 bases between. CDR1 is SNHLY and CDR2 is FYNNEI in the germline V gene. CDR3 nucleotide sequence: TGTGCCAGCAGGGGCGGCAGGTACACTGAAGCTTTCTTT. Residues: CASRGGRYTEAFF.

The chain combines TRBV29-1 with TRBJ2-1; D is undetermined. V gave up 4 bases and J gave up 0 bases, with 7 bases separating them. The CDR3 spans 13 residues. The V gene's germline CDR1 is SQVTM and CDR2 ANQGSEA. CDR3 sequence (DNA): TGCAGCGTTGGGGGTAGCTCCTACAATGAGCAGTTCTTC. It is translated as CSVGGSSYNEQFF.

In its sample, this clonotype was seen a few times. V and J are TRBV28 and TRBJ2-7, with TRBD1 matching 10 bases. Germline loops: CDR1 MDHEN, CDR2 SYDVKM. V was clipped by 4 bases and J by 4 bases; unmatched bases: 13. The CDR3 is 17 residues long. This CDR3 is CASSSPDLGQGIYEQYF. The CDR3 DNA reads TGTGCCAGCAGTTCCCCGGACCTGGGACAGGGGATTTACGAGCAGTACTTC.